This note documents a single T cell receptor beta chain sequence. Antigen specificity is unknown. A read error may account for a junction end that differs from germline. Other DNA sequences in this specimen translate into the identical CDR3. This sample stems from a study of shared clonotypes between healthy human individuals. On the study more broadly: The donor pool was made up of two women and a few men aged 18 to 49.

Study results and limitations: Among donors, sharing of clonotypes was expected to be affected by sequencing depth.

TCRdb's table, derived via immunoSEQ multiplex PCR, lists solely in-frame clones and lacks some. Of about half a million clones listed, 70% to 80% were seen once; the top ten hold 10% to 15%. The germline V gene has CDR1 SGHRS and CDR2 YFSETQ. The CDR3 covers 16 residues. The TCR originated in a middle-aged woman in good health. Some clones in this sample may be carry-over from other donors' samples. V gene TRBV5-1 combines with J gene TRBJ2-7, with D possibly matching TRBD2 (5 bases). What was sequenced was PBMCs. The CDR3 bases are TGCGCTAGCAGCTTGGCGGGCCGGGCGGGCTCCTACGAGCAGTACTTC. Its translation: CASSLAGRAGSYEQYF.